What follows describes a single T cell receptor beta chain. Its specificity is not known. The CDR3 spans 13 residues. In germline, CDR1 is SGHTA, CDR2 FQGTGA. With 5 bases removed from V and 6 bases from J, the gap between germline ends came to 13 bases. Sequencing used immunoSEQ multiplex PCR; TCRdb keeps in-frame clones, though not all of them. The sample has 25,000 to 30,000 clones, around 92% seen once. This specimen comes from a study of graft-versus-host responses after intestinal transplantation. General observations from the study: Subjects displaying graft-donor T cell macrochimerism possessed elevated graft-versus-host to host-versus-graft clonal ratios inside allografts.

The sequencing here drew on PBMCs, taken 66 days after intestinal transplant. The receptor comes from a human patient who received an intestinal transplant, so some T cells may come from the graft donor. This rearrangement joins TRBV7-3 to TRBJ1-1; D perhaps matches TRBD1 (5 bases). CDR3 region: CASSRGNGAEAFF. The CDR3 coding sequence is TGTGCCAGCAGCAGGGGAAATGGGGCTGAAGCTTTCTTT.